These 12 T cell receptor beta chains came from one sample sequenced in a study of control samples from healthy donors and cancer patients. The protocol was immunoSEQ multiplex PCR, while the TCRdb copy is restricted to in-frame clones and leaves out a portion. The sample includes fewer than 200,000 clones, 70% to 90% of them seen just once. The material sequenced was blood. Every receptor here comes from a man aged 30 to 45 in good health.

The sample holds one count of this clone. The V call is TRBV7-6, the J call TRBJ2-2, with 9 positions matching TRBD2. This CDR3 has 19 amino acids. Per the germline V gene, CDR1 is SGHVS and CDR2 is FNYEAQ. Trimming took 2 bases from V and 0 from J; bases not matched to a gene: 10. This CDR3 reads CASSLRRTSGSANTGELFF. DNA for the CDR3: TGTGCCAGCAGCTTACGGAGAACTAGCGGGTCTGCGAACACCGGGGAGCTGTTTTTT.

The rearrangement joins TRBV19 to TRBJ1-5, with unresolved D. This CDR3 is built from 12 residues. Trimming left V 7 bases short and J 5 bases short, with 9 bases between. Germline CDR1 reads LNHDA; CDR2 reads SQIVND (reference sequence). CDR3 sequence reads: CASTSNHQPQHF. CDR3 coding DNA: TGTGCCAGTACCTCGAACCATCAGCCCCAGCATTTT.

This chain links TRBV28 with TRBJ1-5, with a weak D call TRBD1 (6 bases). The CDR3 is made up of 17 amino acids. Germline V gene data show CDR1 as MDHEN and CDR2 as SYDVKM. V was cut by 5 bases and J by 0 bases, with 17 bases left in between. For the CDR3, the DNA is TGTGCCAGCAGTAATCAAAGGACAGTTTATAGCAATCAGCCCCAGCATTTT. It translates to CASSNQRTVYSNQPQHF.

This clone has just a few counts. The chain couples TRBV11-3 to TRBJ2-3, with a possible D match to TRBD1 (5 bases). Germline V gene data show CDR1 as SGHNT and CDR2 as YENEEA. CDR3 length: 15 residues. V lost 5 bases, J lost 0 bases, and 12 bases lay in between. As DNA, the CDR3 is TGTGCCAGCAGCCCTAACAGGTTTAGCACAGATACGCAGTATTTT. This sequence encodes CASSPNRFSTDTQYF.

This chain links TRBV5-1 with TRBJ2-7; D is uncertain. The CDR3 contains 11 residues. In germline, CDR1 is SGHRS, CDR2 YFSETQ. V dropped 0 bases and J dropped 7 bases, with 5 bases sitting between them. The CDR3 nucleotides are TGCGCCAGCAGCTTGGTGGGGGAGCAGTACTTC. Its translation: CASSLVGEQYF.

This CDR3 is CASSLSGLQRNTIYF. The CDR3 DNA sequence: TGTGCCAGCAGTTTATCTGGACTGCAGAGAAACACCATATATTTT. V is TRBV27 and J is TRBJ1-3, with D unclear. The V gene lost 0 bases and the J gene lost 5 bases, with 11 bases spanning the gap. The V gene's germline CDR1 is MNHEY and CDR2 SMNVEV (reference sequence). This CDR3 is built from 15 residues.

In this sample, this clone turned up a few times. The CDR3 region has the DNA TGTGCCAATACCCCCTGGGGCGACCTATCTGGGGCCAACGTCCTGACTTTC. Translating it yields CANTPWGDLSGANVLTF. The V and J genes are TRBV19 and TRBJ2-6; the D gene is possibly TRBD1 (5 bases). The V end was cut by 10 bases, the J end by 1 base, with 20 bases between. The germline V gene encodes CDR1 LNHDA and CDR2 SQIVND (reference sequence). The length of the CDR3 is 17 residues.

The CDR3: CASSFQGQPQHF. The CDR3, as DNA: TGTGCCAGTAGTTTTCAGGGCCAGCCCCAGCATTTT. This chain links TRBV19 with TRBJ1-5; D is possibly TRBD1 (5 bases). This CDR3 has 12 residues. V was cut by 5 bases and J by 7 bases, with 9 bases left in between. Germline values: CDR1 LNHDA, CDR2 SQIVND (reference sequence).

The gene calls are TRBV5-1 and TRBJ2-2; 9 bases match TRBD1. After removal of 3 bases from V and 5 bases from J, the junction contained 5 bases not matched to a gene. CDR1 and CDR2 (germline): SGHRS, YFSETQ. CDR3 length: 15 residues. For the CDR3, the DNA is TGCGCCAGCAGCTCACAGGGGGCCCTTACCGGGGAGCTGTTTTTT. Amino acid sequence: CASSSQGALTGELFF.

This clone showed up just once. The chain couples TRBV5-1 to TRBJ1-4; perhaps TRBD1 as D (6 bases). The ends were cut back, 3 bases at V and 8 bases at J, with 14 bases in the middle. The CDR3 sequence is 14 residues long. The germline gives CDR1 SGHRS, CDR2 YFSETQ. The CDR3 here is CASSYDRKGEKLFF. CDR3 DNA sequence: TGCGCCAGCAGCTACGACAGGAAAGGAGAAAAACTGTTTTTT.

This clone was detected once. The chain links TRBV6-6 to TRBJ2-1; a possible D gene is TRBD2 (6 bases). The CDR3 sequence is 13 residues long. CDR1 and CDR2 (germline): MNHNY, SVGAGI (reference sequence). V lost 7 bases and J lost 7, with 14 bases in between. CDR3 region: CASKRDSWNEQFF. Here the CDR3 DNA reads TGTGCCAGCAAAAGGGACTCGTGGAATGAGCAGTTCTTC.

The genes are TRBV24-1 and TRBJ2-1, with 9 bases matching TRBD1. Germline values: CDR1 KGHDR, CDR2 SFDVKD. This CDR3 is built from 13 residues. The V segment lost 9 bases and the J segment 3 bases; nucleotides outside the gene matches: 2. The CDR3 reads CATGTGSYNEQFF. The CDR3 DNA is TGTGCCACCGGGACAGGGAGCTACAATGAGCAGTTCTTC.